Given below is one TCR beta chain in context. The entry originates in a study of shared clonotypes between healthy human individuals. About the research overall: Donor composition was a couple of women and three men, aged 18 to 49.

CDR3 size: 16 residues. Per germline, CDR1 MNHEY and CDR2 SMNVEV (reference sequence). With V trimmed by 0 bases and J by 5 bases, 3 bases remained unmatched. Within Nashville, Tennessee resided all donors, each a Caucasian adult. Memory CD4+ cells were the fraction left after CD45RA+ naive selection. The table came from immunoSEQ multiplex PCR; TCRdb's copy has only in-frame clones and leaves some out. The sample consists of about a million clones, approximately 80% of them appearing once. Sequenced: memory CD4+ T cells from PBMCs. Subset described: CD45RA-negative fraction. The TCR was taken from a young man in good health. Some clones in this sample may be carry-over from other donors' samples. This sequence joins TRBV27 and TRBJ2-3; the match to TRBD1 covers 12 bases. CDR3 in DNA: TGTGCCAGCAGTTTATCGGGACAGGGGGCGCGAGATACGCAGTATTTT. Translation: CASSLSGQGARDTQYF.